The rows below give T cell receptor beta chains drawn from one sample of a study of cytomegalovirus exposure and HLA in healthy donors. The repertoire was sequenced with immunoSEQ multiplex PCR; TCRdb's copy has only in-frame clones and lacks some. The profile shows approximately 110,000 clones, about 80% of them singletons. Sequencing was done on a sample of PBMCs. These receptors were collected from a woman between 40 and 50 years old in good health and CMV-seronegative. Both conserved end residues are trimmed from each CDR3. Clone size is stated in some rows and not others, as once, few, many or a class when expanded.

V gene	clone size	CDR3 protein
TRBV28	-	ASSFSPWTGGEKLF
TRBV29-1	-	SPPDSDTQY
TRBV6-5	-	ASSYSRGNSYEQY
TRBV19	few	ASMDREPQPQH
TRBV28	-	ASSPTSGLNNEQF
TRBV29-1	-	SAESRVGSDTQY
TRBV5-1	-	ASSLVFWRGGPAGELF
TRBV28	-	ASSYGARGSNQPQH
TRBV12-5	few	ASGTGQGRNEQF
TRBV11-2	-	ASSPEGLATDTQY
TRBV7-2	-	ASSFGVSGNEAF
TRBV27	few	ASSSGGQPQH
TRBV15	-	ATSRAQNMNTEAF
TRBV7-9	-	ASRRTGPSYGYT
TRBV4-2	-	ASSPGQGFGNQPQH
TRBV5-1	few	ASKGQTYEQY
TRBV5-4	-	ASSLGGEGTEAF
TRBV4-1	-	ASSQDSGEGTNEQF
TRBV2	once	ASRYAGPSYEQY
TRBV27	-	ASSLWTGYNEQF
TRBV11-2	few	ASSLTGGGPTLRETQY
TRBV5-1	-	ASSSSGEPYEQY
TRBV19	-	ASRGGSNSEEQY
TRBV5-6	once	ASSSSGTENEKLF
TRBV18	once	ASSPPSRGQENTEAF
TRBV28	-	ASSLPLLQRERGNEQF
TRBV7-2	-	ASSFDRSGELF
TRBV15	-	ATSRGKNYEQY
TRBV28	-	ASSFGVAGGADTQY
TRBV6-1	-	ASSGTGQGLSEDIQY
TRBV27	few	ASSLGQAGELF
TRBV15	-	ATSRDRGSRRNEQF
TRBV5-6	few	ASSFLAGGKNEQF
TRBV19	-	ASSIDRGARQPQH
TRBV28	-	ALGERLGLAGGPSDTQY
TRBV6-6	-	ASNLGTEAF
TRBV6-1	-	ASSVLYYGQGRQH
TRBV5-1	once	ASSLARDSDSGNTIY
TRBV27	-	ASNRGVEQF
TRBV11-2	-	ASSFPDRGRGVKNIQY
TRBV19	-	ASSYQGYTGELF
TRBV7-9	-	ASSARPVGTSGSYNEQF
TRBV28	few	ASSLFPGGRENTEAF
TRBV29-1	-	SVDEAGFGYT
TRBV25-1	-	ASSPPRAVSTNEKLF
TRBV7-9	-	ASSFGGISYEQY
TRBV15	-	ATSRATAGLLGETQY
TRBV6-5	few	ASSSTSSYEQY
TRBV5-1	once	ASSLDRGGEQY
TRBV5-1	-	ASSIQAQGAGTGELF
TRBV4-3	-	ASSHRRGYSYEQY
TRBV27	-	ASSFLTGGTGELF
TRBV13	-	ASSLREGASETQY
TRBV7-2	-	ASSLDPGEYNEQF
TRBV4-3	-	ASSQDRDRAVGYT
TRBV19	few	ASKWQLYTEAF
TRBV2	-	ASSEAGTGPGYT
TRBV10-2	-	ASRAGPNTEAF